The clone carrying this T cell receptor beta chain has only a few counts. Participants were placed into cohorts based on the clinical history they reported. This CDR3 spans 15 amino acids. Trimming left V 3 bases short and J 3 bases short, with 12 bases between. Germline CDR1 reads SNHLY; CDR2 reads FYNNEI. This record comes from a study of blood T cell repertoires in COVID-19. Across the study: Sources were T cells, B-cell-depleted T cells, or PBMCs; the material itself was cDNA or gDNA.

Methods used by the authors: For nucleated cells, counts were estimated from reference gene primer amplification. Repertoires were generated with immunoSEQ multiplex PCR, while TCRdb's copy carries only in-frame clones and drops some. The DNA gave D and trimming, while V, J and clone size come from that table. The data contain fewer than 500,000 clones, nearly 90% of them seen just once; the ten biggest clones take up approximately 2%. The sample comprised PBMCs or T cells enriched from blood (not recorded which). The V gene is TRBV2, the J gene TRBJ1-5; D perhaps matches TRBD1 (6 bases). This clonotype was obtained from a woman younger than 35 with acute COVID-19. The CDR3 DNA is TGTGCCAGCAGTGAGCAGGGGTTTGACAATCAGCCCCAGCATTTT. Encoded protein: CASSEQGFDNQPQHF.